This record looks at one TCR beta chain sequence and its context. The antigen this receptor binds is unknown. Per-base qualities were not stored, and no clone one base away is much larger. These data are taken from a study of OX40 agonist ivuxolimab in advanced cancers. Study-level background: Ivuxolimab was an agonistic, fully human IgG2 monoclonal antibody directed against OX40 (CD134), a costimulatory receptor. Partial responses occurred in three dose-escalation patients: two with cutaneous melanoma and one with hepatocellular carcinoma. Intravenous ivuxolimab was administered to patients every 2 weeks at six dose levels: 0.01, 0.1, 0.3, 1.5, 3 and 10 mg/kg. The dose-escalation cohort was about 83% male with a mean age of around 64 years, ranging from roughly 23 to 79. The point of sequencing TCRbeta in the periphery was to test whether ivuxolimab changed TCR sequence diversity and drove clonal T-cell expansion. The monotherapy dose-escalation portion (N ≈ 52 patients) of the phase I ivuxolimab trial is reported in the paper. Of the 52 patients in dose escalation, about 20 had hepatocellular carcinoma, about 15 had melanoma, 9 had renal cell carcinoma and 9 had head and neck cancer. Prior anti-PD-1, anti-PD-L1 or anti-CTLA-4 therapy was permitted, and checkpoint inhibitors had been received by less than 45% of dose-escalation patients. Beyond this particular receptor, the publication reports: At doses from 0.1 to 3.0 mg/kg, clonal expansion was seen in both CD4+ and CD8+ blood T cells between baseline and week 6. After ivuxolimab, more expanded clones were found on average in CD8+ T cells than in CD4+ T cells. In partial responders in the 0.1-3.0 mg/kg groups, normalized peripheral clonal expansion was found to be among the lowest, especially among CD8+ T cells. Low levels of normalized T-cell clonal expansion were also seen in some nonresponding patients. Which antigens the clonally expanded peripheral T cells were specific for was not determined.

Patients with a history of autoimmune disease or receiving systemic immunosuppression were excluded from the trial. Peripheral blood for TCR sequencing was drawn from every dose cohort at baseline, at cycle 4 day 1 and at cycle 7 day 1. The samples were taken from a phase I, first-in-human, multicenter, open-label dose-escalation trial of ivuxolimab. Adults with locally advanced or metastatic melanoma, renal cell, hepatocellular, or head and neck squamous cell carcinoma were enrolled in the trial. Before TCR sequencing, CD4+ T cells and CD8+ T cells from peripheral blood were sorted into separate populations. The CDR3 sequence holds 13 residues, the cysteine and phenylalanine included. CDR3 DNA only is kept here, 39 bases in frame from base 1. From the germline V gene, CDR1 is LGHNA and CDR2 is YSLEER. V loses 4 bases, J loses 8 bases, and the germline ends lie 9 bases apart. For sequencing of the TCRbeta CDR3 region, genomic DNA was extracted from the sorted cells. The immunoSEQ Assay was used to sequence the TCRbeta CDR3 regions. As stored in TCRdb, this immuneACCESS dataset retains in-frame rearrangements with V and J assigned. A fraction of the clones does not appear; measured against another copy, unresolved V genes explain less than half of the discrepancy, and the remainder lacks a known reason. This sample comprises approximately 100,000 clones, roughly nine tenths of them detected only once. 0.5% to 0.55% of the sample belongs to the ten largest clones.

Rearrangement joined TRBV4-3 to TRBJ1-6; a tentative D call is TRBD1 (5 bases match). This specimen was CD4+ or CD8+ T cells sorted from blood, taken in a trial of the OX40 agonist ivuxolimab. The clonotype originates from an adult with an advanced solid tumor such as melanoma, head and neck, liver or kidney cancer. At the DNA level, the sequence is TGCGCCAGCAGCCGGGACCTTTATTCACCCCTCCACTTT. Its translation reads: CASSRDLYSPLHF.